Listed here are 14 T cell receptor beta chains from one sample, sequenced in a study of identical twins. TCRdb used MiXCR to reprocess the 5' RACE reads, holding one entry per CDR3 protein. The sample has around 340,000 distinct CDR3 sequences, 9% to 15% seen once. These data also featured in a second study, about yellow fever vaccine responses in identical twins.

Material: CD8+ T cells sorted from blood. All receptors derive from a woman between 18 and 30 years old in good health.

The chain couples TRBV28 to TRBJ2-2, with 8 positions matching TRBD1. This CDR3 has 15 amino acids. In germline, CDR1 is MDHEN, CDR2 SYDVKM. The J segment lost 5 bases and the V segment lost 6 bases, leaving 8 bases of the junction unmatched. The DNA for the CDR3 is TGTGCCAGCAGGATACAGGGGGGATTGACCGGGGAGCTGTTTTTT. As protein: CASRIQGGLTGELFF.

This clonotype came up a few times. The CDR3 bases are TGTGCCAGCAGCGTAGAAATTAGCGGTTACAATGAGCAGTTCTTC. This codes for CASSVEISGYNEQFF. The genes are TRBV9 and TRBJ2-1, with a possible D match to TRBD2 (6 bases). V was pared by 0 bases and J by 4 bases, with 11 bases between. The germline gives CDR1 SGDLS, CDR2 YYNGEE. This CDR3 has 15 amino acids.

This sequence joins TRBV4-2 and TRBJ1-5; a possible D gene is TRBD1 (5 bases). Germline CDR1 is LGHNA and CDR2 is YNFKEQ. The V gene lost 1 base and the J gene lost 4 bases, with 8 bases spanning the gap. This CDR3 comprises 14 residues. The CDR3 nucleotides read TGTGCCAGCAGCCAAGTGGCAGGGAATCAGCCCCAGCATTTT. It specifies CASSQVAGNQPQHF.

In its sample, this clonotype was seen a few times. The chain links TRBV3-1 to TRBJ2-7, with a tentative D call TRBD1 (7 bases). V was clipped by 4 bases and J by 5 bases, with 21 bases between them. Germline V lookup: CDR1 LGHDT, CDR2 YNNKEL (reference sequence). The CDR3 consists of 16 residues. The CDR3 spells CASSPRGTRPSDEQYF. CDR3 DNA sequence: TGTGCCAGCAGCCCCAGGGGGACTCGCCCGTCGGACGAGCAGTACTTC.

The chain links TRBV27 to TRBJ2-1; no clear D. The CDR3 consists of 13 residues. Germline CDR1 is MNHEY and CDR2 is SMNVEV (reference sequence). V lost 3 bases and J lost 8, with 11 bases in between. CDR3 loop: CASSFGPPYEQFF. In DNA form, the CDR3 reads TGTGCCAGCAGTTTCGGACCTCCCTATGAGCAGTTCTTC.

The CDR3 sequence is CASSQLGICEQYF. In DNA form, the CDR3 reads TGCGCCAGCAGTCAATTGGGTATATGCGAGCAGTACTTC. This chain connects TRBV23-1 to TRBJ2-7; D is unclear. TRBV23-1 is filed as an ORF, its function uncertain. The CDR3 runs to 13 residues. Deletions cut 1 base from V and 6 bases from J, with 10 bases between.

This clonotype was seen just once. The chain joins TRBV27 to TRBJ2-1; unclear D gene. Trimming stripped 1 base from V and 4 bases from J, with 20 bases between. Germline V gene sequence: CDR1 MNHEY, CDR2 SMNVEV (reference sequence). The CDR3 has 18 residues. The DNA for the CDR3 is TGTGCCAGCAGTTTATTCGGTAGGGTTAAATGGGAATACAATGAGCAGTTCTTC. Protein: CASSLFGRVKWEYNEQFF.

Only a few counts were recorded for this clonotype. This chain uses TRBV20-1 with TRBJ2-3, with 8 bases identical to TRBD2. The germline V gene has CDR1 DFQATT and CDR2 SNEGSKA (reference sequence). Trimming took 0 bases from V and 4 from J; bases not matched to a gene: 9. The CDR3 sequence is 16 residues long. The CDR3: CSARDAAGVVADTQYF. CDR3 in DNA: TGCAGTGCTAGAGATGCAGCGGGAGTAGTGGCAGATACGCAGTATTTT.

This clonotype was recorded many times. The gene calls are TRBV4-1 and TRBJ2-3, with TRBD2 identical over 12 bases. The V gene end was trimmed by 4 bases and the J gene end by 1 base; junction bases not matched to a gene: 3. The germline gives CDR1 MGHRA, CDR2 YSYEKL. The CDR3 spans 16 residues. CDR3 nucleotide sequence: TGCGCCAGCAGCCTGCGACTAGCGGGAGGCACAGATACGCAGTATTTT. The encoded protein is CASSLRLAGGTDTQYF.

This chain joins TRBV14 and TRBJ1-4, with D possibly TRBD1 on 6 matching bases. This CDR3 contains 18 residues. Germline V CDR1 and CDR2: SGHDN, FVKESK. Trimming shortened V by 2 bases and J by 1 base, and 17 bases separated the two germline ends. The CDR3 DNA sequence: TGTGCCAGCAGCCAACGGTCCGGAACAGGGCGAACTAATGAAAAACTGTTTTTT. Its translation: CASSQRSGTGRTNEKLFF.

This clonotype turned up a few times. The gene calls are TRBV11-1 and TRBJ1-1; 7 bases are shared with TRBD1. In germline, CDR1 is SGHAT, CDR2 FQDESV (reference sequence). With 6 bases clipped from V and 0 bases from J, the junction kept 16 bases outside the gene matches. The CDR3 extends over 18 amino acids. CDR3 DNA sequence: TGTGCCAGCAGAATATCCCGGGACAGCGATGGTCTGAACACTGAAGCTTTCTTT. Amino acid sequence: CASRISRDSDGLNTEAFF.

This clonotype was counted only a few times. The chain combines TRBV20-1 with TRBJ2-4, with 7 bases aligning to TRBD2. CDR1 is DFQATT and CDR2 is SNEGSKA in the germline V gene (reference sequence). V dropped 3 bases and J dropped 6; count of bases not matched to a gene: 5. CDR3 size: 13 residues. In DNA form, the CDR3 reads TGCAGTGCTAGGGGGGGGTTTTCAAACATTCAGTACTTC. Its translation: CSARGGFSNIQYF.

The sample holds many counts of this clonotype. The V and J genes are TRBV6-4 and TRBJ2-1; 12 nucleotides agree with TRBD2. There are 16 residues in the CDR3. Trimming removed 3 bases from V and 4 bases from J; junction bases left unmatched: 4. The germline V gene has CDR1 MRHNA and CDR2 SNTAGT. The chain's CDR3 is CASSETSGSGYNEQFF. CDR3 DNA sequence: TGTGCCAGCAGTGAGACTAGCGGGAGTGGGTACAATGAGCAGTTCTTC.

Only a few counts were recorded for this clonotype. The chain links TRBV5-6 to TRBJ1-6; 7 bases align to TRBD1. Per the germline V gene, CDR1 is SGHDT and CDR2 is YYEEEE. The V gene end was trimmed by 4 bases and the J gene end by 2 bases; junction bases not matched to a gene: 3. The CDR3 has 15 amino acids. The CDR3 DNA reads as TGTGCCAGCAGCCTCAGGGGGGCCTATAATTCACCCCTCCACTTT. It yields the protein CASSLRGAYNSPLHF. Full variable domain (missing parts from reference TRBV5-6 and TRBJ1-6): DAGVTQSPTHLIKTRGQQVTLRCSPKSGHDTVSWYQQALGQGPQFIFQYYEEEERQRGNFPDRFSGHQFPNYSSELNVNALLLGDSALYLCASSLRGAYNSPLHFGNGTRLTVT.